The rows below give T cell receptor beta chains drawn from one sample of a study of shared clonotypes between healthy human individuals. Clones were read by immunoSEQ multiplex PCR, and TCRdb kept only the in-frame ones, dropping some. The table includes fewer than 1 million clones, about 96% detected once. Source material: naive CD8+ T cells sorted from blood. The receptors were gathered from a man between 25 and 39 years old in good health. The CDR3 runs from the conserved cysteine through the conserved F or W. The D gene is left open where the match is weak. Size is stated for part of the rows, as once, few or many counts, or as a class when the clone is expanded.

TGCGCCAGCAGTCACAGGGAAAGGGGAGATCAGCCCCAGCATTTT CASSHRERGDQPQHF - TRBJ1-5 - TRBV4-1
TGTGCCAGCAGCCCCCCGGGACACCTAACCTCTGGGGCCAACGTCCTGACTTTC CASSPPGHLTSGANVLTF - TRBJ2-6 - TRBV7-9
TGTGCCAGCAGCCGGACAGACGCGGCTTACACAGATACGCAGTATTTT CASSRTDAAYTDTQYF - TRBJ2-3 - TRBV27
TGCAGCGCCGTTCAGGGGGCGGCGACTGAAGCTTTCTTT CSAVQGAATEAFF - TRBJ1-1 TRBD1 TRBV29-1
TGCAGCGTTGAAATCGGGTTTGGGCAGCCTGAAGCTTTCTTT CSVEIGFGQPEAFF - TRBJ1-1 - TRBV29-1
TGTGCCTGGAGGGCAGGGGGGGCCTACGAGCAGTACTTC CAWRAGGAYEQYF - TRBJ2-7 - TRBV30
TGCAGCGTTGTGTCGGGAGATGGCGAGACCCAGTACTTC CSVVSGDGETQYF once TRBJ2-5 - TRBV29-1
TGTGCCAGCAGCTTGGTCGGGAGTGGGGATGGCTACACCTTC CASSLVGSGDGYTF - TRBJ1-2 - TRBV5-6
TGCAGCGTTGCAGGGTCGGTTAGATACGAGCAGTACTTC CSVAGSVRYEQYF - TRBJ2-7 - TRBV29-1
TGTGCCAGCAGTGAATTCATATCCTACGAGCAGTACTTC CASSEFISYEQYF - TRBJ2-7 - TRBV6-1
TGCAGCGTTGAAATAGACAGGGGAATTAGCACAGATACGCAGTATTTT CSVEIDRGISTDTQYF - TRBJ2-3 TRBD1 TRBV29-1
TGTGCCAGCTCACCAAGGGTAGATACGCAGTATTTT CASSPRVDTQYF - TRBJ2-3 - TRBV18
TGTGCCAGCAGTCCCTATACAGGGGAAGCCGAGACCCAGTACTTC CASSPYTGEAETQYF - TRBJ2-5 TRBD1 TRBV6-5
TGTGCCAGCAGCACCCCACGGGCCCCTATCCGCGGGCAGTTCTTC CASSTPRAPIRGQFF - TRBJ2-1 - TRBV7-9
TGTGCCAGCAGTCTCCAGCGCACAGATACGCAGTATTTT CASSLQRTDTQYF - TRBJ2-3 - TRBV27
TGCGCCAGCAGTCGATCCGCGGAAAGCACAGATACGCAGTATTTT CASSRSAESTDTQYF - TRBJ2-3 - TRBV23-1
TGCAGCGTTGGAGACGGCAACTATGGCTACACCTTC CSVGDGNYGYTF - TRBJ1-2 - TRBV29-1
TGTGCCAGCAGTCCACCGGGACTCCGAAATGAGCAGTTCTTC CASSPPGLRNEQFF - TRBJ2-1 - TRBV27
TGTGCCAGCAGCTTTAGGAAGTACGAGCAGTACTTC CASSFRKYEQYF once TRBJ2-7 - TRBV11-2
TGTGCCAGCAGCGCAATGGACAGGGGGCTTTATGGCTACACCTTC CASSAMDRGLYGYTF - TRBJ1-2 TRBD1 TRBV11-2
TGTGCCAGCAGTCCGGGACCGGTGAATAATGAGCAGTTCTTC CASSPGPVNNEQFF - TRBJ2-1 - TRBV28
TGTGCCAGCAGACCGGGACGGAGTAGCAATCAGCCCCAGCATTTT CASRPGRSSNQPQHF - TRBJ1-5 - TRBV27
TGTGCCAGCAGTTCCCTAACAGGGAACCCCTACGAGCAGTACTTC CASSSLTGNPYEQYF - TRBJ2-7 - TRBV6-5
TGTGCCAGCAGCCGAACCTCGGGTGGCTACACCTTC CASSRTSGGYTF - TRBJ1-2 - TRBV28